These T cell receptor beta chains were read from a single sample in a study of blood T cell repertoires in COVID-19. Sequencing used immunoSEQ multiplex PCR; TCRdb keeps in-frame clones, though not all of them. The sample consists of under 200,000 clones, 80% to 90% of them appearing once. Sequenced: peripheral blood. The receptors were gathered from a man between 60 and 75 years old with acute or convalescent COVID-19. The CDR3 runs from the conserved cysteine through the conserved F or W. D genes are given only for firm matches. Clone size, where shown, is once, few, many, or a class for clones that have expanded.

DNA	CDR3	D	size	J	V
TGCGCCAGCAGCTTGCCCGCCGGGACAGGGGTTGAAAAACTGTTTTTT	CASSLPAGTGVEKLFF	TRBD1	-	TRBJ1-4	TRBV5-1
TGTGCCAGCCTACAGGGGAGCGGCAATCAGCCCCAGCATTTT	CASLQGSGNQPQHF	TRBD1	-	TRBJ1-5	TRBV7-8
TGTGCCAGCACCCTTACTACGACGGGAAGGGCTTTTACCCTCCACTTT	CASTLTTTGRAFTLHF	-	-	TRBJ1-6	TRBV7-9
TGTGCCAGCAGCCACTTAGCGGGAGGGTACAATGAGCAGTTCTTC	CASSHLAGGYNEQFF	TRBD2	-	TRBJ2-1	TRBV14
TGTGCCAGCAGGGACATCCGGGAAAAACTGTTTTTT	CASRDIREKLFF	-	-	TRBJ1-4	TRBV5-8
TGTGCCAGCTCACCAGGGCTGGACTATGGCTACACCTTC	CASSPGLDYGYTF	-	-	TRBJ1-2	TRBV18
TGTGCCAGCAGCCCCCCTGGCACAGATACGCAGTATTTT	CASSPPGTDTQYF	-	-	TRBJ2-3	TRBV7-3
TGTGCCAGCAGCTTTAGGACAGGGGGCTCCACCGGGGAGCTGTTTTTT	CASSFRTGGSTGELFF	TRBD1	-	TRBJ2-2	TRBV7-2
TGTGCCAGCAGTTTATCGGCAGGGCCGAACACTGAAGCTTTCTTT	CASSLSAGPNTEAFF	-	-	TRBJ1-1	TRBV27
TGTGCCAGCAGCTTGGGGACAGGGGGTTCTGCAGATACGCAGTATTTT	CASSLGTGGSADTQYF	TRBD1	-	TRBJ2-3	TRBV5-6
TGTGCCAGCAGCAACGCCGGGACAGGGGGCACTGAAGCTTTCTTT	CASSNAGTGGTEAFF	TRBD1	-	TRBJ1-1	TRBV4-2
TGCGCCAGCAGCCACGGGACAGGCTACGAGCAGTACTTC	CASSHGTGYEQYF	TRBD1	-	TRBJ2-7	TRBV5-1
TGTGCCAGCAGCGTGGGTGTAGCCAACTCCTACGAGCAGTACTTC	CASSVGVANSYEQYF	-	-	TRBJ2-7	TRBV9
TGTGCCTGGAGTGTACGGGGGTTAGCGAATTCACCCCTCCACTTT	CAWSVRGLANSPLHF	-	-	TRBJ1-6	TRBV30
TGTGCCAGTAGTATAAAGGGGGCCGGTATCACTTTCTTT	CASSIKGAGITFF	TRBD1	-	TRBJ1-1	TRBV19
TGTGCCAGCAGTGAACAGGGGGCCTCTACCTCCTACAATGAGCAGTTCTTC	CASSEQGASTSYNEQFF	TRBD1	-	TRBJ2-1	TRBV28
TGCGCCAGCAGCTTTAACCGGGGGGTGAGCCACGAGCAGTACTTC	CASSFNRGVSHEQYF	TRBD2	-	TRBJ2-7	TRBV5-1
TGCGCCAGCAGCCAAGACAGGGGGCGCTCCCGAGGTGAAAAACTGTTTTTT	CASSQDRGRSRGEKLFF	TRBD1	-	TRBJ1-4	TRBV5-1
TGTGCCAGCAGCCTCACTCTCGTAGATCAGCCCCAGCATTTT	CASSLTLVDQPQHF	-	-	TRBJ1-5	TRBV21-1
TGCGCCAGCAGCTTGGTGGAGGGTGGAACCGGGGAGCTGTTTTTT	CASSLVEGGTGELFF	-	once	TRBJ2-2	TRBV5-1
TGTGCCAGCAGCAAAGGGGGCGCGGATCCCGGGGAGCTGTTTTTT	CASSKGGADPGELFF	TRBD1	few	TRBJ2-2	TRBV28
TGCGCCAGCAAAGGGGATGTGAACACTGAAGCTTTCTTT	CASKGDVNTEAFF	-	-	TRBJ1-1	TRBV5-1
TGTGCCAGCTCAGAGGTGGGAGACACCGGGGAGCTGTTTTTT	CASSEVGDTGELFF	-	-	TRBJ2-2	TRBV18
TGTGCCAGCAGAACAACAGGGGGGTACGAGCAGTACTTC	CASRTTGGYEQYF	TRBD1	once	TRBJ2-7	TRBV12-3/TRBV12-4
TGTGCCAGCAGTTTTCTACCGGGTCGAGAGACCCAGTACTTC	CASSFLPGRETQYF	-	-	TRBJ2-5	TRBV28
TGTGCCAGCAGCCCCCGAGGGGGTTCCCTAGAGGGCTACACCTTC	CASSPRGGSLEGYTF	-	-	TRBJ1-2	TRBV7-9
TGTGCCAGCAGCTTACTAGGGTCCTACGAGCAGTACTTC	CASSLLGSYEQYF	-	-	TRBJ2-7	TRBV5-4
TGTGCCAGTAGGGGACAGGGGCCCTACGAGCAGTACTTC	CASRGQGPYEQYF	TRBD1	-	TRBJ2-7	TRBV19
TGTGCCAGCAGTTTGGGAGTCACTGAAGCTTTCTTT	CASSLGVTEAFF	-	-	TRBJ1-1	TRBV28
TGTGCCACAGCCCCGGGGGTAGGCTATGGCTACACCTTC	CATAPGVGYGYTF	-	few	TRBJ1-2	TRBV19
TGTGCAACTAGCGGGAGGGTGGGTACAGATACGCAGTATTTT	CATSGRVGTDTQYF	TRBD2	-	TRBJ2-3	TRBV28
TGTGCCAGCAGCACCGACTCTCGGAGGGGTAATTCACCCCTCCACTTT	CASSTDSRRGNSPLHF	-	-	TRBJ1-6	TRBV5-4
TGTGCCAGCAGCCAAGGACAGGGCGGCACTGAAGCTTTCTTT	CASSQGQGGTEAFF	TRBD1	few	TRBJ1-1	TRBV4-2
TGTGCCAGTAGTACCGGACAGGGGAACAATCAGCCCCAGCATTTT	CASSTGQGNNQPQHF	TRBD1	-	TRBJ1-5	TRBV19
TGTGCCTGGAGTTCCCGGCAGGGGTCCTACAATGAGCAGTTCTTC	CAWSSRQGSYNEQFF	-	-	TRBJ2-1	TRBV30
TGTGCCAGCAGCCCACTTTGGGACTCGCGGGAGCAGTACTTC	CASSPLWDSREQYF	-	-	TRBJ2-7	TRBV3-1/TRBV3-2
TGTGCCATCAACCAAGACAGGGACACCGGGGAGCTGTTTTTT	CAINQDRDTGELFF	TRBD1	-	TRBJ2-2	TRBV10-3
TGCAGCGTCCTCCAGACAGGGGGCCGCGGCGGGGAGCTGTTTTTT	CSVLQTGGRGGELFF	TRBD1	few	TRBJ2-2	TRBV29-1
TGTGCCATCAGTGATTGGAGTCAAGAGACCCAGTACTTC	CAISDWSQETQYF	-	-	TRBJ2-5	TRBV10-3
TGTGCCAGCTGGGACAGCCAAACCTCCTACGAGCAGTACTTC	CASWDSQTSYEQYF	TRBD1	-	TRBJ2-7	TRBV3-1/TRBV3-2
TGTGCCAGCAGTGCCTTAGGGACAGGGGACTCTGGGGCCAACGTCCTGACTTTC	CASSALGTGDSGANVLTF	TRBD1	-	TRBJ2-6	TRBV27
TGTGCCAGCAGCTCTCATGGGGACAGCAACATTCAGTACTTC	CASSSHGDSNIQYF	TRBD1	once	TRBJ2-4	TRBV7-3
TGTGCCAGCAGCCAGGGACAGGGGAACACCATATATTTT	CASSQGQGNTIYF	TRBD1	-	TRBJ1-3	TRBV7-3
-	CASSKALWGAGANVLTF	-	-	TRBJ2-6	TRBV21-1
TGTGCCAGCATCCAAACGACGTCTAGCGAATACGAGCAGTACTTC	CASIQTTSSEYEQYF	-	once	TRBJ2-7	TRBV28
TGTGCCAGCAGCGTAAGGGGTGGGGACACTGAAGCTTTCTTT	CASSVRGGDTEAFF	-	once	TRBJ1-1	TRBV9